The next 22 T cell receptor beta chains were all read from a single sample in a study of Ad26.COV2.S vaccination and SARS-CoV-2 variants. TCRdb's copy holds only in-frame clones and misses some; the assay was immunoSEQ multiplex PCR. The sample carries 350,000 to 450,000 clones, roughly 87% recorded once. Indicated treatment: approximately 18 received Ad26.COV2.S at low or high dose, single or two shots; roughly five received placebo; per-sample allocation not given. The study sampled participants on day 63 after the first vaccine or placebo injection. The source was peripheral blood, collected in a trial of Ad26.COV2.S vaccine versus placebo. Receptors originate from a person between 18 and 60 years old who received the Ad26.COV2.S COVID-19 vaccine or a placebo.

The chain links TRBV3-1 (or the pseudogene TRBV3-2) to TRBJ1-5; the D gene is possibly TRBD1 (5 bases). V lost 1 base and J 4 bases, leaving 14 bases between the germline ends. Looked up from germline, CDR1 is LGHDT and CDR2 is YNNKEL (reference sequence). There are 16 residues in the CDR3. CDR3 amino acids: CASSQGTPGTNQPQHF. For the CDR3, the DNA is TGTGCCAGCAGCCAAGGGACTCCTGGGACGAATCAGCCCCAGCATTTT.

This clone was detected many times. The CDR3 region is CASSYSPAGGIYNEQFF. The CDR3 bases are TGTGCCAGCAGTTACTCGCCAGCGGGGGGGATTTACAATGAGCAGTTCTTC. This chain connects TRBV6-2 or TRBV6-3 to TRBJ2-1; 10 nucleotides align to TRBD2. The CDR3 contains 17 residues. Germline V gene sequence: CDR1 MNHEY, CDR2 SVGEGT. The trim removed 0 bases at V and 4 bases at J, leaving 6 bases unmatched.

The sample holds a few counts of this clone. The chain combines TRBV6-5 with TRBJ1-3; no reliable D call. The CDR3 runs 11 residues. Germline CDR1 and CDR2: MNHEY and SVGAGI. Trimming left V 6 bases short and J 3 bases short, with 3 bases between. CDR3 amino acids: CASRRGNTIYF. The CDR3 region has the DNA TGTGCCAGCAGGCGTGGAAACACCATATATTTT.

The table lists this clone with a few counts. The V call is TRBV30, the J call TRBJ1-6, with 8 bases aligning to TRBD1. Germline V gene sequence: CDR1 GTSNPN, CDR2 SVGIG (reference sequence). CDR3 length equals 13 residues. The V gene end was trimmed by 3 bases and the J gene end by 9 bases; junction bases not matched to a gene: 4. CDR3 residues: CAWRTGEGSPLHF. DNA of the CDR3: TGTGCCTGGAGGACAGGGGAGGGTTCACCCCTCCACTTT.

This chain uses TRBV5-6 with TRBJ2-3; the match to TRBD2 covers 10 bases. The V segment lost 1 base and the J segment 2 bases; nucleotides outside the gene matches: 4. The CDR3 is 16 amino acids. Germline-derived CDR1 and CDR2 are SGHDT and YYEEEE. This chain's CDR3 is CASSLTSGASTDTQYF. In nucleotides, the CDR3 is TGTGCCAGCAGCTTGACTAGCGGGGCATCCACAGATACGCAGTATTTT.

A single count supports this clone. The chain links TRBV30 to TRBJ2-1, with TRBD1 as a possible D gene (5 bases). This CDR3 region has 14 residues. Germline values: CDR1 GTSNPN, CDR2 SVGIG (reference sequence). Between the trimmed V and J ends, which lost 2 bases and 0 bases, there was a span of 8 bases. In nucleotides, the CDR3 is TGTGCCTGGAGTAAAGGGGCCTCCTACAATGAGCAGTTCTTC. Residues: CAWSKGASYNEQFF. The complete variable domain, with remaining parts taken from reference TRBV30 and TRBJ2-1, reads SQTIHQWPATLVQPVGSPLSLECTVEGTSNPNLYWYRQAAGRGLQLLFYSVGIGQISSEVPQNLSASRPQDRQFILSSKKLLLSDSGFYLCAWSKGASYNEQFFGPGTRLTVL.

This clone was detected a few times. V gene TRBV6-5 combines with J gene TRBJ1-1; a weak D match, TRBD1 (6 bases). The CDR3 totals 15 residues. CDR1 and CDR2 (germline): MNHEY, SVGAGI. Trimming shortened V by 6 bases and J by 11 bases, and 25 bases separated the two germline ends. CDR3 protein: CASSISVTGGLAAFF. CDR3 bases: TGTGCCAGCAGCATCTCCGTGACAGGAGGGTTGGCGGCTTTCTTT.

The chain employs TRBV5-1 and TRBJ1-1, with TRBD1 as a possible D gene (5 bases). Germline V lookup: CDR1 SGHRS, CDR2 YFSETQ. The germline V and J ends were trimmed by 5 bases and 3 bases, with 8 bases remaining between them. The CDR3 length is 12 residues. CDR3 residues: CASRPGDTEAFF. The CDR3 bases are TGCGCCAGCAGACCGGGGGACACTGAAGCTTTCTTT.

The V and J genes are TRBV14 and TRBJ1-2; tentative D call: TRBD1 (5 bases). The V and J ends lost 3 bases and 0 bases respectively, with 11 bases between them. There are 15 residues in the CDR3. Germline loops: CDR1 SGHDN, CDR2 FVKESK. This CDR3 is CASSHQGGSNYGYTF. In DNA, the CDR3 is TGTGCCAGCAGCCATCAGGGTGGATCTAACTATGGCTACACCTTC.

The rearrangement links TRBV7-6 to TRBJ2-2; D gene unclear. Germline CDR1 reads SGHVS; CDR2 reads FNYEAQ. V dropped 3 bases and J dropped 6 bases, with 5 bases sitting between them. The CDR3 sequence is 12 residues long. CDR3 coding DNA: TGTGCCAGCAGCTTGGGTCCCGGGGAGCTGTTTTTT. Translated, it gives CASSLGPGELFF.

The chain couples TRBV5-8 to TRBJ1-2; no clear D gene. This CDR3 is built from 13 residues. V was shortened by 0 bases and J by 6 bases, with 9 bases between the two germline ends. Germline assignment: CDR1 SGHTS and CDR2 YDEGEE. The CDR3 here is CASSLGRVDGYTF. The CDR3 nucleotides read TGTGCCAGCAGCTTGGGTAGAGTAGATGGCTACACCTTC.

The chain uses TRBV21-1 and TRBJ2-2. TRBV21-1 corresponds to a pseudogene. The CDR3 loop spans 16 amino acids. This CDR3 reads CASSPHRTRGTGELFF. Here the CDR3 DNA reads TGTGCCAGCAGCCCTCACAGGACCCGGGGCACCGGGGAGCTGTTTTTT.

CDR3 sequence: CASSLPSSGGSPRTQYF. DNA for the CDR3: TGTGCCAGCAGCTTACCCTCTAGCGGGGGGTCCCCCAGGACCCAGTACTTC. The chain combines TRBV5-8 with TRBJ2-5; 11 bases are a match to TRBD2. The V gene end was trimmed by 2 bases and the J gene end by 7 bases; junction bases not matched to a gene: 13. This CDR3 is built from 17 residues. Germline CDR1 reads SGHTS; CDR2 reads YDEGEE.

The chain carries TRBV2 and TRBJ2-7; D is perhaps TRBD1 (6 bases). Germline-derived CDR1 and CDR2 are SNHLY and FYNNEI. The CDR3 runs to 13 residues. V was trimmed by 10 bases and J by 9 bases, leaving 22 bases between them. CDR3 sequence reads: CATLRDNNLPQYF. CDR3 coding DNA: TGTGCCACGCTCCGGGACAATAACCTCCCGCAGTACTTC.

The sample holds a few counts of this clone. V gene TRBV6-5 combines with J gene TRBJ1-2; no definite D call. Germline assignment: CDR1 MNHEY and CDR2 SVGAGI. The V end was cut by 8 bases, the J end by 4 bases, with 14 bases between. This CDR3 contains 13 residues. The CDR3 sequence is CASAKGMGYGYTF. In DNA form, the CDR3 reads TGTGCCAGCGCCAAGGGAATGGGCTATGGCTACACCTTC.

The rearrangement joins TRBV5-1 to TRBJ1-4; maybe TRBD1 (5 bases). V was shortened by 4 bases and J by 1 base, with 14 bases between the two germline ends. Per the germline V gene, CDR1 is SGHRS and CDR2 is YFSETQ. CDR3 length: 16 residues. The CDR3: CASSLGRMLTNEKLFF. The CDR3 nucleotides are TGCGCCAGCAGCCTGGGACGGATGCTAACTAATGAAAAACTGTTTTTT.

This clone was seen just once. The V gene is TRBV19, the J gene TRBJ1-2, with D unresolved. The V end was cut by 5 bases, the J end by 1 base, with 11 bases between. Germline V gene lookup returns CDR1 LNHDA and CDR2 SQIVND (reference sequence). The CDR3 length is 14 residues. The CDR3 loop reads CASSLNRNNYGYTF. The CDR3, as DNA: TGTGCCAGTAGTCTTAATAGAAATAACTATGGCTACACCTTC.

The gene calls are TRBV5-6 and TRBJ1-1; 7 bases map to TRBD1. Looked up from germline, CDR1 is SGHDT and CDR2 is YYEEEE. There are 14 residues in the CDR3. The V and J ends lost 4 bases and 1 base, in that order; junction bases with no gene match: 4. The CDR3 loop reads CASSIGQANTEAFF. CDR3 nucleotide sequence: TGTGCCAGCAGCATTGGACAGGCGAACACTGAAGCTTTCTTT.

The chain is built from TRBV6-1 and TRBJ2-7, with 7 bases that match TRBD2. CDR1 and CDR2 from the germline V gene are MNHNS and SASEGT. After removal of 2 bases from V and 6 bases from J, the junction contained 7 bases not matched to a gene. CDR3 length: 14 residues. The CDR3: CASSERGDGREQYF. The CDR3 region has the DNA TGTGCCAGCAGTGAACGGGGGGACGGACGCGAGCAGTACTTC.

This clone was detected once. This CDR3 is also generated by other DNA sequences in the sample. The chain uses TRBV24-1 and TRBJ2-3; D is perhaps TRBD2 (6 bases). Germline CDR1 reads KGHDR; CDR2 reads SFDVKD. The V gene lost 9 bases and the J gene lost 0 bases, with 9 bases spanning the gap. The CDR3 covers 13 residues. CDR3 loop: CATSGDSTDTQYF. CDR3 nucleotide sequence: TGTGCCACCTCGGGGGATAGCACAGATACGCAGTATTTT.

The V gene is TRBV15, the J gene TRBJ1-5; tentative D call: TRBD1 (6 bases). The length of the CDR3 is 15 residues. V was clipped by 0 bases and J by 11 bases, with 17 bases between them. Germline V gene sequence: CDR1 LNHNV, CDR2 YYDKDF (reference sequence). CDR3 residues: CATSRDKMSRGSQHF. DNA for the CDR3: TGTGCCACCAGCAGAGATAAAATGAGTAGGGGGTCCCAGCATTTT.

The chain is built from TRBV19 and TRBJ1-3, with D possibly TRBD1 on 5 matching bases. The CDR3 has 19 residues. Trimming took off 0 bases at V and 0 bases at J, with 18 bases between the two ends. Germline CDR1 is LNHDA and CDR2 is SQIVND (reference sequence). CDR3 sequence (DNA): TGTGCCAGTAGTATAGAGTGGGGGAGTACAGGAACCTCTGGAAACACCATATATTTT. Protein product: CASSIEWGSTGTSGNTIYF.